The clone carrying this T cell receptor (beta chain) occurred many times. These data are taken from a study of glioma-infiltrating T cells. The germline V gene has CDR1 SNHLY and CDR2 FYNNEI. V was cut by 4 bases and J by 6 bases, with 9 bases left in between. The CDR3 is 12 residues long. Amplification of TCR alpha and beta CDR3 regions from RNA used iRepertoire nested multiplex PCR. A single record per CDR3 protein comes from TCRdb applying MiXCR to the multiplex PCR reads. The sample has more than 100,000 distinct CDR3 sequences, less than 30% seen once. The clonotype was recovered from a human donor with low-grade glioma or glioblastoma, undergoing nonglioma brain surgery, or in good health (not recorded which). Sample: glioma tissue, nonneoplastic brain tissue, or PBMCs (not recorded which). The rearrangement joins TRBV2 to TRBJ1-2; no clear D. DNA for the CDR3: TGTGCCAGCAGTGCCCAGCTTGATGGCTACACCTTC. Protein product: CASSAQLDGYTF.